The rows below give T cell receptor beta chains drawn from one sample of a study of blood T cell repertoires in COVID-19. Sequenced by immunoSEQ multiplex PCR; TCRdb stores in-frame clones only, minus some. The repertoire holds roughly 49,000 clones, with over 90% as singletons. The sequencing input was peripheral blood. The receptors originated from a woman of 80 years or more with acute or convalescent COVID-19. Each CDR3 is given with its conserved first and last residue. A D gene is named only where the DNA matches it firmly. Rows give clone size only sometimes, using once, few, many, or a class for an expanded clone.

clone_size,j_call,v_call,d_call,cdr3_nt,cdr3_aa
NA,TRBJ1-1,TRBV5-4,NA,TGTGCCAGCAGCTTGATAGGAGGCACTGAAGCTTTCTTT,CASSLIGGTEAFF
NA,TRBJ1-5,TRBV21-1,NA,TGTGCCAGCAGCAAGGGGGGACAGGGAAATCAGCCCCAGCATTTT,CASSKGGQGNQPQHF
NA,TRBJ2-1,TRBV6-2/TRBV6-3,TRBD1,TGTGCCAGCAGCACGCCACAGGGGACCTACAATGAGCAGTTCTTC,CASSTPQGTYNEQFF
few,TRBJ1-1,TRBV6-5,TRBD1,TGTGCCAGCAGTTACTCGACAGGGGCGAACACTGAAGCTTTCTTT,CASSYSTGANTEAFF
NA,TRBJ2-1,TRBV30,NA,TGTGCCCGAGCCCTGCCCGGGAGAAATGAGCAGTTCTTC,CARALPGRNEQFF
once,TRBJ2-5,TRBV27,NA,TGTGCCAGCAGTTCGACTAGGAAGGTCGAGACCCAGTACTTC,CASSSTRKVETQYF
NA,TRBJ2-7,TRBV20-1,TRBD2,TGCAGTGCTAGTTTAGCGGGAGTCCCGGGGGGCGAGCAGTACTTC,CSASLAGVPGGEQYF
few,TRBJ1-2,TRBV2,TRBD1,TGTGCCAGCAAACTACGGGACAGTGACCTCTATGGCTACACCTTC,CASKLRDSDLYGYTF
NA,TRBJ2-3,TRBV7-9,NA,TGTGCCAGCAGCTCCCTATCAGATACGCAGTATTTT,CASSSLSDTQYF
NA,TRBJ1-2,TRBV10-3,TRBD1,TGTGCCATCGGGGGCAGCGGGACAGGGAAAGGCTACACCTTC,CAIGGSGTGKGYTF
NA,TRBJ2-1,TRBV5-4,NA,TGTGCCAGCAGACCCGGAACCGGGACTGTGCACAATGAGCAGTTCTTC,CASRPGTGTVHNEQFF
NA,TRBJ1-1,TRBV7-2,NA,TGTGCCAGCAGCCCCTGGGCCCCCCGAATGAACACTGAAGCTTTCTTT,CASSPWAPRMNTEAFF
NA,TRBJ2-7,TRBV30,TRBD2,TGTGCCTGGAGTGTACAGACTAGCGGGCCCGAGCAGTACTTC,CAWSVQTSGPEQYF
once,TRBJ2-6,TRBV10-2,NA,TGCGCCAGCCTCCCCGTCTCTGGGGCCAACGTCCTGACTTTC,CASLPVSGANVLTF
once,TRBJ2-2,TRBV7-3,TRBD1,TGTGCCAGCAGCTTAGTTTTGGACAGGGGAAGAGTCGGGGAGCTGTTTTTT,CASSLVLDRGRVGELFF
NA,TRBJ2-7,TRBV3-1/TRBV3-2,NA,TGTGCCAGCAGCCATCAATCAGGGGTAAGCGAGCAGTACTTC,CASSHQSGVSEQYF
few,TRBJ2-7,TRBV30,NA,TGTGCCTGGAGTGCCGACAGATACGAGCAGTACTTC,CAWSADRYEQYF
NA,TRBJ2-1,TRBV19,TRBD2,TGTGCCAGTAGTGTCGAGGGACTAGCGAACAATGAGCAGTTCTTC,CASSVEGLANNEQFF
NA,TRBJ2-7,TRBV28,NA,TGTGCCAGCAGTTTCACGGGAAGGAATTCCGAGCAGTACTTC,CASSFTGRNSEQYF
NA,TRBJ1-4,TRBV12-3/TRBV12-4,TRBD1,TGTGCCAGCAGTTTTGACAGGGGGAAGCTGTTTTTT,CASSFDRGKLFF
NA,TRBJ2-3,TRBV9,TRBD2,TGTGCCAGCAGCGTAGGGGGGACTAGCGCTAGCACAGATACGCAGTATTTT,CASSVGGTSASTDTQYF
NA,TRBJ1-1,TRBV2,NA,TGTGCCAGCAGGGTCCGGACAGTGAACACTGAAGCTTTCTTT,CASRVRTVNTEAFF
NA,TRBJ1-5,TRBV6-1,NA,TGTGCCAGCAGTGAAGCGTATAGCAATCAGCCCCAGCATTTT,CASSEAYSNQPQHF
NA,TRBJ1-2,TRBV30,TRBD1,TGTGCCTGGACCCGGGACAGAGAAGGCTACACCTTC,CAWTRDREGYTF
NA,TRBJ2-7,TRBV6-5,TRBD2,TGTGCCAGCAGCCTAGCGGGAGCGGGGCAGTACTTC,CASSLAGAGQYF
NA,TRBJ1-4,TRBV9,NA,TGTGCCAGCAGCTCGGGACAAGCTTATAATGAAAAACTGTTTTTT,CASSSGQAYNEKLFF
NA,TRBJ2-1,TRBV7-8,TRBD2,TGTGCCAGCAGCCGGGGACTAGCGGGAGTTCTTTTAGCCGAGCAGTTCTTC,CASSRGLAGVLLAEQFF
NA,TRBJ2-1,TRBV18,TRBD2,TGTGCCAGCTCACCACCGACTAGCGGGAACTACAATGAGCAGTTCTTC,CASSPPTSGNYNEQFF
NA,TRBJ2-1,TRBV15,NA,TGTGCCACCCAGAGACAGAGTGGAAATGAGCAGTTCTTC,CATQRQSGNEQFF
NA,TRBJ2-7,TRBV27,NA,TGTGCCAGCAGCCACCGACGTGGGGCCAACGAGCAGTACTTC,CASSHRRGANEQYF
once,TRBJ1-2,TRBV19,NA,TGTGCCAGTAGTGTGACAGAGACTAACTATGGCTACACCTTC,CASSVTETNYGYTF
NA,TRBJ2-6,TRBV24-1,NA,TGTGCCACCAGTGATTCGGACGGGAGCTCTGGGGCCAACGTCCTGACTTTC,CATSDSDGSSGANVLTF
NA,TRBJ1-5,TRBV7-9,TRBD1,TGTGCCAGCAGCGGACAGGGGGACAATCAGCCCCAGCATTTT,CASSGQGDNQPQHF
NA,TRBJ1-5,TRBV29-1,NA,TGCAGCGTCGCTACAGGGTTGAATCAGCCCCAGCATTTT,CSVATGLNQPQHF
NA,TRBJ1-1,TRBV25-1,NA,TGTGCCAGCAGTGGCTATTGGGACACCCCTGAGGGCACTGAAGCTTTCTTT,CASSGYWDTPEGTEAFF
NA,TRBJ2-5,TRBV24-1,TRBD1,TGTGCCACCAGTGATCCGGGGACAGGGAAAGAGACCCAGTACTTC,CATSDPGTGKETQYF
NA,TRBJ2-7,TRBV2,NA,TGTGCCAGCAGTGAAGCGCTTCGACTCACGGGATACGAGCAGTACTTC,CASSEALRLTGYEQYF
NA,TRBJ2-5,TRBV5-8,NA,TGTGCCAGCAGCCGAGAGTCAACCCAAGAGACCCAGTACTTC,CASSRESTQETQYF
NA,TRBJ2-3,TRBV4-2,NA,TGTGCCAGCAGCCAAGATACCGGGGGCACAGATACGCAGTATTTT,CASSQDTGGTDTQYF
NA,TRBJ2-2,TRBV19,TRBD2,TGTGCCAGTAGTGTCGGGGGACTAGCGGGAGTAACCGGGGAGCTGTTTTTT,CASSVGGLAGVTGELFF
NA,TRBJ2-7,TRBV29-1,NA,TGCAGCGCCGGGAGCTACGAGCAGTACTTC,CSAGSYEQYF
NA,TRBJ2-5,TRBV29-1,NA,TGCAGCGTTGAAAACGGTCAAGAGACCCAGTACTTC,CSVENGQETQYF
NA,TRBJ2-1,TRBV5-1,TRBD2,TGCGCCAGCAGCTACTTGGCTCTAGCGGGAGGAAAGCAGTTCTTC,CASSYLALAGGKQFF
NA,TRBJ2-4,TRBV6-2/TRBV6-3,TRBD1,TGTGCCAGCAGTTACTCGGGGACAGGGAGGAACATTCAGTACTTC,CASSYSGTGRNIQYF
NA,TRBJ1-1,TRBV7-9,TRBD1,TGTGCCAGCAGCTTAGGATCAGGGGGGAACACTGAAGCTTTCTTT,CASSLGSGGNTEAFF
NA,TRBJ2-7,TRBV6-5,NA,TGTGCCAGCAGTTACCGACAGATCACCTACGAGCAGTACTTC,CASSYRQITYEQYF
few,TRBJ1-1,TRBV4-1,TRBD1,TGCGCCAGCAGCCAGGCTTACAGGGGGCCCTTGAACACTGAAGCTTTCTTT,CASSQAYRGPLNTEAFF
NA,TRBJ2-1,TRBV4-3,TRBD2,TGCGCCAGCAGCCGGGAGGCGGGAGGGAAATATGAGCAGTTCTTC,CASSREAGGKYEQFF
NA,TRBJ2-3,TRBV7-9,TRBD1,TGTGCCAGCAGCGTTATCCGGGACAGGAGCACAGATACGCAGTATTTT,CASSVIRDRSTDTQYF
NA,TRBJ2-7,TRBV28,TRBD1,TGTGCCAGCAGTCCCACCGGGACAGGGTCCTACGAGCAGTACTTC,CASSPTGTGSYEQYF
NA,TRBJ1-3,TRBV6-2/TRBV6-3,NA,TGTGCCAGCAGTGACAGGCTGAGCTCTGGAAACACCATATATTTT,CASSDRLSSGNTIYF